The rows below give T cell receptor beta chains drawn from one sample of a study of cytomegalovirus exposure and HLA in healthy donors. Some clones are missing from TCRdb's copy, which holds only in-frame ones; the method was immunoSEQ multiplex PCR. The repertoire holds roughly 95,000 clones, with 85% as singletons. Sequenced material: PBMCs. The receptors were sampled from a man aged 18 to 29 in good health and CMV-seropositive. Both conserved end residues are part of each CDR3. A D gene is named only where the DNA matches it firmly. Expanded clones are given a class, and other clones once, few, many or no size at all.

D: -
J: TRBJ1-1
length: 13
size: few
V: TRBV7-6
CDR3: CASSLAEATEAFF
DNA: TGTGCCAGCAGCTTAGCGGAGGCGACTGAAGCTTTCTTT

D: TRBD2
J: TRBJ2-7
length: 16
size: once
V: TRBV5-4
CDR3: CASSWGGEAGASEQYF
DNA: TGTGCCAGCAGCTGGGGGGGGGAGGCGGGAGCTTCCGAGCAGTACTTC

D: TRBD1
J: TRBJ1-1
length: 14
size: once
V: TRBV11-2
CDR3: CASTRGGVNTEAFF
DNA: TGTGCCAGCACCCGAGGGGGCGTGAACACTGAAGCTTTCTTT

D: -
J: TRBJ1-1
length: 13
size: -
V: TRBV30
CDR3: CAWSLTGYTEAFF
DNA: TGTGCCTGGAGTTTGACAGGATACACTGAAGCTTTCTTT

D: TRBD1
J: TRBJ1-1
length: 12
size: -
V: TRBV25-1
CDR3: CATGQGLTEAFF
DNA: TGTGCCACGGGACAGGGGCTGACTGAAGCTTTCTTT

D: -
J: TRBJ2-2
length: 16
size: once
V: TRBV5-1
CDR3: CASSLVTGANTGELFF
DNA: TGCGCCAGCAGCTTGGTGACAGGAGCGAACACCGGGGAGCTGTTTTTT

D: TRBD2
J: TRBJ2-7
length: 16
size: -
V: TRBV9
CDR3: CASSAGSGYFSYEQYF
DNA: TGTGCCAGCAGCGCCGGTAGCGGGTACTTTTCCTACGAGCAGTACTTC

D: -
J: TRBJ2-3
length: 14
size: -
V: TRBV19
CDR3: CASSYDRSTDTQYF
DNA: TGTGCCAGTAGTTACGACAGAAGCACAGATACGCAGTATTTT

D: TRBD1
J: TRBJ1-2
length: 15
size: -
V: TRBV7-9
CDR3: CATDFPAGGLYGYTF
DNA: TGTGCCACCGACTTCCCGGCAGGGGGCCTTTATGGCTACACCTTC

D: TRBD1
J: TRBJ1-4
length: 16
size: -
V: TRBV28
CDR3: CASSSRQGAPNEKLFF
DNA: TGTGCCAGCAGTTCCAGACAGGGGGCACCTAATGAAAAACTGTTTTTT

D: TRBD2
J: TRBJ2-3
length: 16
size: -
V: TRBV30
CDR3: CAWSGIAGAGTDTQYF
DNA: TGTGCCTGGAGTGGGATAGCGGGAGCGGGCACAGATACGCAGTATTTT

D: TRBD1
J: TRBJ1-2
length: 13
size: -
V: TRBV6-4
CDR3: CASSSGQGWSYTF
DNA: TGTGCCAGCAGTTCGGGACAGGGTTGGAGCTACACCTTC

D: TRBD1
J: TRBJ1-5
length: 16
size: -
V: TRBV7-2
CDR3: CASSSTGGNSNQPQHF
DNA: TGTGCCAGCAGCTCTACAGGGGGGAATAGCAATCAGCCCCAGCATTTT

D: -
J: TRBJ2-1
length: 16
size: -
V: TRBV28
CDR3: CASSFSEYSSYNEQFF
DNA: TGTGCCAGCAGTTTCTCCGAGTACAGCTCCTACAATGAGCAGTTCTTC

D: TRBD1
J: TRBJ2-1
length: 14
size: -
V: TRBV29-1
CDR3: CSVPGTGSYNEQFF
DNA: TGCAGCGTTCCCGGGACAGGGTCCTACAATGAGCAGTTCTTC